This entry features one T cell receptor beta chain sequence. All of the isolated RNA was reverse transcribed, so expressed TCRB transcripts were sequenced. TCRdb keeps only in-frame clones here, not all; method: immunoSEQ multiplex PCR. The sample holds over 150,000 clones, about 13% seen once. Germline trimming cut 2 bases from V and 7 bases from J; bases unmatched to any gene: 16. The length of the CDR3 is 17 residues. Looked up from germline, CDR1 is SEHNR and CDR2 is FQNEAQ (reference sequence). This sample is part of a study of beta chain features in type 1 diabetes. The receptor comes from a young woman in good health. Sequenced sample: central memory CD4+ T cells from blood. The chain carries TRBV7-9 and TRBJ2-7, with 8 bases that match TRBD2. CDR3: CASSLTPSPGGSREQYF. CDR3 sequence (DNA): TGTGCCAGCAGCTTAACCCCCTCCCCGGGAGGGTCGAGGGAGCAGTACTTC.